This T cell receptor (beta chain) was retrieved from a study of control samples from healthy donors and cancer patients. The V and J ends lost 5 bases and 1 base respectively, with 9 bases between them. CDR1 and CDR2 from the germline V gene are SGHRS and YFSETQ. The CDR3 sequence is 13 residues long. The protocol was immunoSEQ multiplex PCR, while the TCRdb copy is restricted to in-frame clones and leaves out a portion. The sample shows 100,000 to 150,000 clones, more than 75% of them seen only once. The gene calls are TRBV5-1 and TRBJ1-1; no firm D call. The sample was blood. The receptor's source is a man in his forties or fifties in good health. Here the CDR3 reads CASSPGENTEAFF. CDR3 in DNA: TGCGCCAGCAGTCCCGGGGAGAACACTGAAGCTTTCTTT.